The rows below give T cell receptor beta chains drawn from one sample of a study of T cell repertoires in cytomegalovirus infection. TCRdb re-analysed the reads in MiXCR, keeping a single row per CDR3 protein. Here the sample spans hundreds of thousands of distinct CDR3 sequences, about 33% being singletons. No antigen is known for these receptors. The sample was cultured PBMCs, taken from culture after CMV antigen stimulation. The receptor set was obtained from a human donor in good health (CMV status not recorded). Some clones in this sample may be carry-over from other donors' samples. Both conserved end residues are part of each CDR3. The D gene is left open where the match is weak. Size is stated for part of the rows, as once, few or many counts, or as a class when the clone is expanded.

clone size,J gene,V gene,D gene,CDR3 DNA,CDR3 protein
.,TRBJ1-1,TRBV11-2,.,TGTGCCAGCACCCGGGGGGGTGGCACTGAAGCTTTCTTT,CASTRGGGTEAFF
.,TRBJ2-2,TRBV15,TRBD2,TGTGCCACCAGCCAAAGCGGACTAGCGGGAGGGTCCGGGGAGCTGTTTTTT,CATSQSGLAGGSGELFF
.,TRBJ2-1,TRBV18,.,TGTGCCAGCTCACCGTCCCGGGACATCTACAATGAGCAGTTCTTC,CASSPSRDIYNEQFF
.,TRBJ1-5,TRBV6-2/TRBV6-3,.,TGTGCCACCGCGCTCGGGACAAGTAGCAATCAGCCCCAGCATTTT,CATALGTSSNQPQHF
.,TRBJ2-5,TRBV6-2/TRBV6-3,TRBD1,TGTGCCAGCAGTTACCCGGACAGGGGGCTGGAGACCCAGTACTTC,CASSYPDRGLETQYF
.,TRBJ2-3,TRBV11-2,.,TGTGCCAGCAGTGCCAACGGGGCTAGCACAGATACGCAGTATTTT,CASSANGASTDTQYF
once,TRBJ1-2,TRBV19,TRBD1,TGTGCCAGTAGTAACAGGGGCCCTTCATATGGCTACACCTTC,CASSNRGPSYGYTF
.,TRBJ2-3,TRBV2,.,TGTGCCAGCAGTGATACGGGGAAAGGGGATACGCAGTATTTT,CASSDTGKGDTQYF
few,TRBJ1-2,TRBV7-9,.,TGTGCCAGCAGCCCGGGGGCGGACGGTAACTATGGCTACACCTTC,CASSPGADGNYGYTF
.,TRBJ2-5,TRBV7-3,.,TGTGCCAGCAGCCAGGACGGACTTTCAGGGACCCAGTACTTC,CASSQDGLSGTQYF
.,TRBJ2-3,TRBV4-2,.,TGTGCCAGCAGCCAAGACCGGCGGACCTCAAATACGCAGTATTTT,CASSQDRRTSNTQYF
.,TRBJ1-2,TRBV28,.,TGTGCCAGCAGTTCTCCCTGGTCCGACTACACCTTC,CASSSPWSDYTF
.,TRBJ2-3,TRBV12-3/TRBV12-4,TRBD2,TGTGCCAGCAGTTTAGAGGCGGGAGGGGCACCGGGGGTCTTAAGCACAGATACGCAGTATTTT,CASSLEAGGAPGVLSTDTQYF
few,TRBJ1-5,TRBV12-3/TRBV12-4,.,TGTGCCAGCAGTTTCGGTTCGCGCAATCAGCCCCAGCATTTT,CASSFGSRNQPQHF
.,TRBJ2-7,TRBV7-2,.,TGTGCCAGCAGCACGCCTGGGGGGAGCTCCTACGAGCAGTACTTC,CASSTPGGSSYEQYF
.,TRBJ2-5,TRBV20-1,.,TGCAGTGCAGCGCGCCAGGGAGGAGAGACCCAGTACTTC,CSAARQGGETQYF
many,TRBJ1-5,TRBV28,.,TGTGCCAGCAGCCTAGGGGGAAAGCCCCAGCATTTT,CASSLGGKPQHF
.,TRBJ2-3,TRBV7-8,.,TGTGCCAGCAGCCATCGATTGGACAGACACACAGATACGCAGTATTTT,CASSHRLDRHTDTQYF
.,TRBJ1-6,TRBV7-4,.,TGTGCCAGCAGCTCCGGGACTGCGAGCCCCTATAATTCACCCCTCCACTTT,CASSSGTASPYNSPLHF
.,TRBJ1-5,TRBV19,.,TGTGCCAGTAGTATCAGAGGGAACGGTCAGCCCCAGCATTTT,CASSIRGNGQPQHF
.,TRBJ2-2,TRBV27,.,TGTGCCAGCAGTCCCGTCGGTGTCCAGGGCGTATTACTGAACACCGGGGAGCTGTTTTTT,CASSPVGVQGVLLNTGELFF
few,TRBJ2-5,TRBV28,.,TGTGCCAGCAGTTTAAGGTTTCCAAAGGAGGAGACCCAGTACTTC,CASSLRFPKEETQYF
.,TRBJ2-1,TRBV30,.,TGTGCCTGGAGTGTACCCCCTAGGACGTCCTACAATGAGCAGTTCTTC,CAWSVPPRTSYNEQFF
.,TRBJ2-5,TRBV7-9,.,TGTGCCAGCAGCTTCCCCCGCGGTCAAGAGACCCAGTACTTC,CASSFPRGQETQYF
few,TRBJ2-3,TRBV11-2,.,TGTGCCAGCAGTGCGGCAGCTAATACGCAGTATTTT,CASSAAANTQYF
few,TRBJ2-5,TRBV7-6,.,TGTGCCAGCAGCTTTGGGATCCAAGAGACCCAGTACTTC,CASSFGIQETQYF
.,TRBJ2-1,TRBV18,TRBD2,TGTGCCAGCTCACCACCGAGGCGGACTAGCGGGCCGGAAGAGCAGTTCTTC,CASSPPRRTSGPEEQFF
.,TRBJ1-5,TRBV11-3,.,TGTGCCAGCAGCTCGGAGTACAATCAGCCCCAGCATTTT,CASSSEYNQPQHF
.,TRBJ2-5,TRBV11-2,.,TGTGCCAGCAGCTTAGACAGAACAGAAGAGACCCAGTACTTC,CASSLDRTEETQYF
.,TRBJ2-1,TRBV29-1,.,TGCAGCGTTGTGGGAGCTTCCGAGCAGTTCTTC,CSVVGASEQFF
many,TRBJ2-5,TRBV7-3,.,TGTGCCAGCAGCTTAAGGATGATAAAGTCGGGGACCCAGTACTTC,CASSLRMIKSGTQYF
few,TRBJ2-1,TRBV24-1,.,TGTGCCACCAGTGATAACTTAGGTGGAGATCGCAATGAGCAGTTCTTC,CATSDNLGGDRNEQFF
few,TRBJ2-2,TRBV6-1,.,TGTGCCAGCAAACGAGTGGAGGGGGCGAACACCGGGGAGCTGTTTTTT,CASKRVEGANTGELFF
.,TRBJ1-5,TRBV24-1,.,TGTGCCACCAGTGATAAAGGGCCCTTCTTGACCCAGCATTTT,CATSDKGPFLTQHF
few,TRBJ1-3,TRBV6-2/TRBV6-3,TRBD1,TGTGCCAGCAGTCCGCGGACAGGGGGTGGAAACACCATATATTTT,CASSPRTGGGNTIYF
few,TRBJ1-5,TRBV7-2,.,TGTGCCAGCAGCTTGGGGGGCTCGGAACAGCCCCAGCATTTT,CASSLGGSEQPQHF
.,TRBJ1-3,TRBV6-5,.,TGTGCCAGCACTCCCCCGGACTCTGGAAACACCATATATTTT,CASTPPDSGNTIYF
.,TRBJ2-3,TRBV10-3,TRBD2,TGTGCCACCTCCGCGACTAGCGGGAGTATCTCAGATACGCAGTATTTT,CATSATSGSISDTQYF
few,TRBJ2-1,TRBV7-2,TRBD2,TGTGCCAGCAGCTACCAAGCGGGAGACACCTACAATGAGCAGTTCTTC,CASSYQAGDTYNEQFF
.,TRBJ1-1,TRBV4-1,.,TGCGCCAGCAGCCAAGATATACGAACGGATGAAGCTTTCTTT,CASSQDIRTDEAFF
.,TRBJ2-2,TRBV7-6,TRBD1,TGTGCCAGCAGCTTAGTAGGGGGCCCGGACGGGGAGCTGTTTTTT,CASSLVGGPDGELFF
few,TRBJ1-2,TRBV28,.,TGTGCCAGCACCCCCCCTGTGACAGCTAACTATGGCTACACCTTC,CASTPPVTANYGYTF
.,TRBJ2-1,TRBV19,TRBD2,TGTGCCAGTAGTATAGACGGACTAGCCGGAAATGAGCAGTTCTTC,CASSIDGLAGNEQFF
many,TRBJ2-7,TRBV7-2,TRBD2,TGTGCCAGCAGCTCAGACCTTACTAGCGGGAGAAGGTACGAGCAGTACTTC,CASSSDLTSGRRYEQYF
few,TRBJ2-3,TRBV7-6,TRBD2,TGTGCCAGCAGCCGGACTAGCGGTATCACAGATACGCAGTATTTT,CASSRTSGITDTQYF
few,TRBJ2-3,TRBV12-3/TRBV12-4,TRBD2,TGTGCCAGCAGTAAAAGACTAGCGGGAAGCACAGATACGCAGTATTTT,CASSKRLAGSTDTQYF
few,TRBJ2-1,TRBV7-9,TRBD2,TGTGCCAGCAGCCCTCGGGAGGGAGAAGAGCAGTTCTTC,CASSPREGEEQFF
.,TRBJ2-7,TRBV9,TRBD2,TGTGCCAGCAGCGTAGGAATCCCTAGCGGGACCTACGAGCAGTACTTC,CASSVGIPSGTYEQYF
many,TRBJ2-7,TRBV20-1,TRBD2,TGCAGTGCTAGGGCGACCGGGACTAGCGGGACCGAGCAGTACTTC,CSARATGTSGTEQYF
.,TRBJ1-1,TRBV6-6,.,TGTGCCAGCAGTTACCCCAGGGGAGGAACTGAAGCTTTCTTT,CASSYPRGGTEAFF
.,TRBJ2-7,TRBV7-9,TRBD2,TGTGCCAGCAGCTTAGCCAGGACTAGCGGGAGGATCAACGAGCAGTACTTC,CASSLARTSGRINEQYF
few,TRBJ2-2,TRBV6-2/TRBV6-3,.,TGTGCCAGCAGTTACTCGATAGCATCGAGCACCGGGGAGCTGTTTTTT,CASSYSIASSTGELFF
.,TRBJ1-2,TRBV30,.,TGTGCCTGGAGTGTAAATTATAACTATGGCTACACCTTC,CAWSVNYNYGYTF
few,TRBJ1-6,TRBV6-1,TRBD1,TGTGCCAGCAGCCTCACAGGGGGCGTAAATTCACCCCTCCACTTT,CASSLTGGVNSPLHF
.,TRBJ2-1,TRBV12-3/TRBV12-4,.,TGTGCCAGCAGCCCCACCCCGGGGGTGCAGTTCTTC,CASSPTPGVQFF
few,TRBJ2-6,TRBV6-1,.,TGTGCCACTCAAGAGGGGGAATCCGGGGCCAACGTCCTGACTTTC,CATQEGESGANVLTF
.,TRBJ2-5,TRBV7-9,.,TGTGCCAGCAGCTCGGGACGGATTCAAGAGACCCAGTACTTC,CASSSGRIQETQYF
.,TRBJ2-1,TRBV6-2/TRBV6-3,TRBD2,TGTGCCAGCAGTTACTCGGAACGGCTAGCGGGAGGAAAATCCTACAATGAGCAGTTCTTC,CASSYSERLAGGKSYNEQFF
few,TRBJ1-3,TRBV19,.,TGTGCCAGTAATAACGGACCTCGGAACACCATATATTTT,CASNNGPRNTIYF